This T cell receptor (beta chain) was sequenced during a study of cytomegalovirus exposure and HLA in healthy donors. Across the whole study: An earlier analysis identified 117 million unique TCR beta sequences in some 180 million T cells.

The sample holds one count of this clone. Use of 60 Vbeta and 13 Jbeta primers characterized the PCR. Method: immunoSEQ multiplex PCR; TCRdb's copy keeps in-frame clones and lacks some. The repertoire holds roughly 250,000 clones, 65% to 85% seen once, with over 2% in the top ten. The CDR3 sequence is 16 residues long. V lost 1 base and J lost 5; bases outside the gene matches: 3. Per germline, CDR1 LNHNV and CDR2 YYDKDF (reference sequence). The clonotype was recovered from a female donor in good health and CMV-seronegative. This chain links TRBV15 with TRBJ2-1; 12 nucleotides line up with TRBD2. The sequenced material came from PBMCs. The DNA of the CDR3 is TGTGCCACCAGCAGAGGGGCTAGCGGGAGGGACAATGAGCAGTTCTTC. The encoded protein is CATSRGASGRDNEQFF.